This record concerns one T cell receptor beta chain sequence. This clonotype was counted between two and nine times. Its antigen is unknown. No much larger clone exists at a distance of one base, and base qualities are not known. The data originate from a study of immune characterization of retroperitoneal liposarcoma (dated by TCRdb to the late 2010s). Library preparation used PCR. The instrument was a NextSeq 500. TCRdb reworked the public reads: Q25 trimming with fastp, MiXCR clone assembly, productive beta chains retained. Merged by CDR3 protein, the rows form single entries marked with the most common genes and DNA. In this sample the table shows approximately 9,300 distinct CDR3 sequences, more than 35% of which occur a single time. The top ten hold around a quarter of the sample. From a lookup of the germline V gene (reference sequence), CDR1 and CDR2 are MNHEY and SMNVEV. The CDR3 sequence holds 15 residues, the cysteine and phenylalanine included. Only the CDR3 portion is preserved as DNA: 45 bases, with reading frame beginning at the first base.

The sequence was collected from a male donor with retroperitoneal liposarcoma. The chain couples TRBV27 to TRBJ2-1, with 8 bases aligning to TRBD1. TRBJ2-7 explains the end of the DNA better; the J call may be wrong. Sequenced input: tumor tissue. The CDR3 protein: CASSLGTGISNEQYF. The DNA is as follows: TGTGCCAGCAGCCTCGGGACAGGCATATCGAATGAGCAGTACTTC.